The 27 T cell receptor beta chains presented below share a single source sample, sequenced in a study of cytomegalovirus exposure and HLA in healthy donors. The PCR made use of 60 Vbeta and 13 Jbeta primers. Data came from immunoSEQ multiplex PCR; TCRdb stores just in-frame clones and leaves some out. There are 95,000 or so clones in the sample; around 81% occur only once, and 4.2% lies in the top ten. The sample consisted of PBMCs. These receptor sequences come from a woman between 65 and 79 years old in good health and CMV-seropositive.

This rearrangement joins TRBV5-6 to TRBJ1-3; D is ambiguous. The length of the CDR3 is 15 residues. With 5 bases removed from V and 0 bases from J, the gap between germline ends came to 12 bases. The V gene's germline CDR1 is SGHDT and CDR2 YYEEEE. In DNA, the CDR3 is TGTGCCAGCAGACTTGGAGTCCTCTCTGGAAACACCATATATTTT. This translates into CASRLGVLSGNTIYF.

This chain joins TRBV15 and TRBJ2-3, with 13 nucleotides matching TRBD2. Germline CDR1 LNHNV, CDR2 YYDKDF (reference sequence). This CDR3 has 14 amino acids. The V segment lost 11 bases and the J segment 5 bases; nucleotides outside the gene matches: 7. The CDR3 here is CAVGLAGAGDTQYF. The CDR3 region has the DNA TGTGCCGTCGGACTAGCGGGAGCGGGAGATACGCAGTATTTT.

The chain links TRBV2 to TRBJ2-2; 12 positions match TRBD2. Germline CDR1 SNHLY, CDR2 FYNNEI. The junction had 6 bases not matched to a gene; V was cut back by 6 bases and J by 7 bases. The CDR3 has 15 amino acids. The DNA for the CDR3 is TGTGCCAGCAGACTAGCGGGAGGATTGATCGGGGAGCTGTTTTTT. Protein sequence: CASRLAGGLIGELFF. The entire variable domain, with the rest obtained from reference TRBV2 and TRBJ2-2, is as follows: EPEVTQTPSHQVTQMGQEVILRCVPISNHLYFYWYRQILGQKVEFLVSFYNNEISEKSEIFDDQFSVERPDGSNFTLKIRSTKLEDSAMYFCASRLAGGLIGELFFGEGSRLTVL.

This rearrangement joins TRBV9 to TRBJ2-2; 7 nucleotides match TRBD2. V was pared by 0 bases and J by 7 bases, with 15 bases of the junction left unmatched. Looked up from germline, CDR1 is SGDLS and CDR2 is YYNGEE. The CDR3 loop spans 18 amino acids. In nucleotides, the CDR3 is TGTGCCAGCAGCGTAGCCGTAATGGCGGGAGTTGATGGCGGGGAGCTGTTTTTT. Protein product: CASSVAVMAGVDGGELFF.

This clone was detected a few times. The V and J genes are TRBV7-2 and TRBJ2-7, with 7 bases lining up with TRBD1. From germline, CDR1 is SGHTA and CDR2 FQGNSA. V lost 5 bases to trimming and J lost 3 bases; unmatched junction nucleotides: 10. CDR3 length: 15 amino acids. Written as DNA, the CDR3 is TGTGCCAGCAGCCTCACACGACAGGGCCTCTACGAGCAGTACTTC. As protein: CASSLTRQGLYEQYF.

On this clone itself: An end of the junction differs from the germline gene, which may be a read error. This chain joins TRBV7-9 and TRBJ2-2, with TRBD2 matching over 8 bases. This CDR3 contains 17 residues. Germline V gene sequence: CDR1 SEHNR, CDR2 FQNEAQ (reference sequence). As DNA, the CDR3 is TGTTCCAGCAGTCAATCCGGACTAGCTAAGGAAACCGGGGAGCTGTTTTTT. Its protein product is CSSSQSGLAKETGELFF.

Note on this clone: The identical CDR3 is also encoded by other nucleotide sequences in the sample. The chain has TRBV7-3 and TRBJ2-1, with TRBD2 identical over 10 bases. The germline V gene encodes CDR1 SGHTA and CDR2 FQGTGA. Trimming cost V 0 bases and J 7 bases; bases outside gene matches: 0. The CDR3 contains 14 residues. CDR3 bases: TGTGCCAGCAGCTTAACTAGCGGGGGGAATGAGCAGTTCTTC. This gives the protein CASSLTSGGNEQFF.

This clone was recorded a few times. The J gene is TRBJ1-1, the V gene TRBV7-9, with no clear D. V was shortened by 2 bases and J by 0 bases, with 13 bases between the two germline ends. The CDR3 length is 16 residues. Germline V gives CDR1 SEHNR, CDR2 FQNEAQ (reference sequence). This CDR3 is CASSLWSVPMNTEAFF. The CDR3 nucleotides are TGTGCCAGCAGCTTATGGTCAGTCCCCATGAACACTGAAGCTTTCTTT. Full variable domain (remainder filled in from reference TRBV7-9 and TRBJ1-1): DTGVSQNPRHKITKRGQNVTFRCDPISEHNRLYWYRQTLGQGPEFLTYFQNEAQLEKSRLLSDRFSAERPKGSFSTLEIQRTEQGDSAMYLCASSLWSVPMNTEAFFGQGTRLTVV.

The chain links TRBV5-1 to TRBJ2-1, with D possibly being TRBD2 (6 bases). The CDR3 is 14 amino acids. Germline CDR1 and CDR2: SGHRS and YFSETQ. Trimming shortened V by 0 bases and J by 3 bases, and 7 bases separated the two germline ends. The CDR3 loop is CASSLEGLYNEQFF. The CDR3, as DNA: TGCGCCAGCAGCTTGGAGGGACTCTACAATGAGCAGTTCTTC.

This clone occurred a few times. V usage is TRBV5-5 and J usage is TRBJ1-1, with D unclear. CDR3 length: 14 amino acids. CDR1 and CDR2 from the germline V gene are SGHKS and YYEKEE (reference sequence). Trimming took off 4 bases at V and 5 bases at J, with 15 bases between the two ends. The CDR3 loop is CASSQPGQWTEAFF. DNA for the CDR3: TGTGCCAGCAGCCAGCCGGGTCAGTGGACTGAAGCTTTCTTT.

The chain employs TRBV5-4 and TRBJ1-2; 7 nucleotides align to TRBD1. Germline values: CDR1 SGHNT, CDR2 YYREEE (reference sequence). With 5 bases clipped from V and 7 bases from J, the junction kept 11 bases outside the gene matches. This CDR3 has 14 amino acids. The CDR3 spells CASSSDRVSSGYTF. In nucleotides, the CDR3 is TGTGCCAGCAGTTCAGACAGGGTGTCGTCTGGCTACACCTTC.

This rearrangement joins TRBV2 to TRBJ2-1; 8 nucleotides match TRBD2. With 7 bases clipped from V and 6 bases from J, the junction kept 5 bases outside the gene matches. There are 13 residues in the CDR3. From germline, CDR1 is SNHLY and CDR2 FYNNEI. The CDR3 DNA reads TGTGCCAGCACGGGAGGGCCGGGCAATGAGCAGTTCTTC. Amino acids: CASTGGPGNEQFF.

V usage is TRBV18 and J usage is TRBJ2-2; 14 bases are a match to TRBD2. The CDR3 is made up of 19 amino acids. V trimming: 3 bases; J trimming: 3 bases; junction bases outside the gene matches: 9. Germline V gene lookup returns CDR1 KGHSH and CDR2 LQKENI. The CDR3 DNA reads TGTGCCAGCTCACCTCGACGACTAGCGGGAGGGCCTGACACCGGGGAGCTGTTTTTT. As protein: CASSPRRLAGGPDTGELFF.

In the case of this clone: Other DNA sequences in this sample translate to the same CDR3. The chain has TRBV18 and TRBJ1-5; TRBD1 aligns across 9 bases. V lost 3 bases to trimming and J lost 1 base; unmatched junction nucleotides: 1. Per germline, CDR1 KGHSH and CDR2 LQKENI. This CDR3 contains 15 residues. CDR3 sequence reads: CASSPGQGSNQPQHF. CDR3 DNA sequence: TGTGCCAGCTCACCGGGACAGGGCAGCAATCAGCCCCAGCATTTT.

The rearrangement uses TRBV12-1 and TRBJ2-1; the D call in the table, TRBD2, was not verified against the DNA. TRBV12-1 is a documented pseudogene. The CDR3 runs to 12 residues. The CDR3 nucleotides read TGTGCCAGCAGGTCTATAAACAATGAGCAGTTCTTC. Encoded protein: CASRSINNEQFF.

This clone showed up just a few times. This rearrangement joins TRBV18 to TRBJ1-1; tentatively, D is TRBD1 (6 bases). Deletions cut 1 base from V and 4 bases from J, with 22 bases between. From germline, CDR1 is KGHSH and CDR2 LQKENI. The CDR3 sequence is 18 residues long. CDR3 loop: CASSPLTSRGARGTEAFF. The CDR3 DNA follows: TGTGCCAGCTCACCACTGACGTCTCGGGGGGCGCGAGGCACTGAAGCTTTCTTT. The full variable domain, completed using reference TRBV18 and TRBJ1-1, is NAGVMQNPRHLVRRRGQEARLRCSPMKGHSHVYWYRQLPEEGLKFMVYLQKENIIDESGMPKERFSAEFPKEGPSILRIQQVVRGDSAAYFCASSPLTSRGARGTEAFFGQGTRLTVV.

V usage is TRBV27 and J usage is TRBJ1-5, with D maybe TRBD1 (5 bases). V lost 6 bases, J lost 7 bases, and 16 bases lay in between. The CDR3 loop spans 14 amino acids. Per the germline V gene, CDR1 is MNHEY and CDR2 is SMNVEV (reference sequence). The CDR3 spells CASSRGGARQPQHF. The CDR3 nucleotides are TGTGCCAGCAGCCGGGGAGGGGCTAGGCAGCCCCAGCATTTT.

V and J are TRBV28 and TRBJ2-3, with D possibly TRBD1 on 5 matching bases. Germline CDR1 and CDR2: MDHEN and SYDVKM. The CDR3 covers 13 residues. Trimming took off 6 bases at V and 4 bases at J, with 11 bases between the two ends. The CDR3 bases are TGTGCCAGCAGATCTCAGGGTGCAGATACGCAGTATTTT. Translating it yields CASRSQGADTQYF.

The CDR3 loop reads CASSFMSEQYF. The DNA for the CDR3 is TGTGCCAGCAGCTTTATGAGCGAGCAGTACTTC. The chain recombines TRBV7-2 with TRBJ2-7; D gene unclear. V was cut by 3 bases and J by 6 bases, with 6 bases left in between. This CDR3 has 11 amino acids. Germline CDR1 and CDR2: SGHTA and FQGNSA.

CDR3: CAIRSGTSGRQQETQYF. In DNA, the CDR3 is TGTGCCATCAGATCCGGGACTAGCGGGAGGCAGCAAGAGACCCAGTACTTC. V usage is TRBV10-3 and J usage is TRBJ2-5; 15 bases are a match to TRBD2. V dropped 6 bases and J dropped 2; count of bases not matched to a gene: 7. The CDR3 is 17 residues long. In germline, CDR1 is ENHRY, CDR2 SYGVKD.

The rearrangement uses TRBV29-1 and TRBJ2-5; the D gene is possibly TRBD2 (6 bases). The CDR3 runs to 13 residues. Germline V lookup: CDR1 SQVTM, CDR2 ANQGSEA. V dropped 7 bases and J dropped 4 bases, with 16 bases sitting between them. CDR3 coding DNA: TGCAGCGCCTTGGGGGGAAATGGAGAGACCCAGTACTTC. This gives the protein CSALGGNGETQYF.

This chain connects TRBV7-2 to TRBJ2-7, with 11 nucleotides matching TRBD2. The length of the CDR3 is 14 residues. V was pared by 5 bases and J by 6 bases, with 6 bases of the junction left unmatched. The germline V gene encodes CDR1 SGHTA and CDR2 FQGNSA. The CDR3 coding sequence is TGTGCCAGCAGCGGTAGCGGGAGGGCCGGCGAGCAGTACTTC. Protein: CASSGSGRAGEQYF. The full variable domain, its missing parts supplied by reference TRBV7-2 and TRBJ2-7, is GAGVSQSPSNKVTEKGKDVELRCDPISGHTALYWYRQSLGQGLEFLIYFQGNSAPDKSGLPSDRFSAERTGGSVSTLTIQRTQQEDSAVYLCASSGSGRAGEQYFGPGTRLTVT.

The chain is built from TRBV7-9 and TRBJ2-2; no reliable D call. The V gene's germline CDR1 is SEHNR and CDR2 FQNEAQ (reference sequence). CDR3 length: 15 amino acids. Trimming took 3 bases from V and 6 from J, leaving 14 bases between them. CDR3 in DNA: TGTGCCAGCAGCTTCGAACCAGCGAGAGCCGGGGAGCTGTTTTTT. Translation gives CASSFEPARAGELFF.

This chain uses TRBV18 with TRBJ1-1, with TRBD1 matching 7 bases. Germline lookup yields CDR1 KGHSH and CDR2 LQKENI. The CDR3 is 13 amino acids. The J segment lost 4 bases and the V segment lost 6 bases, leaving 5 bases of the junction unmatched. CDR3 in amino acids: CASSQGESTEAFF. In DNA, the CDR3 is TGTGCCAGCTCCCAGGGGGAGAGCACTGAAGCTTTCTTT.

This chain connects TRBV9 to TRBJ2-5; TRBD1 matches 9 bases. CDR1 SGDLS and CDR2 YYNGEE come from the germline V gene. The CDR3 extends over 14 amino acids. The V and J ends lost 4 bases and 4 bases, in that order; junction bases with no gene match: 5. CDR3 sequence (DNA): TGTGCCAGCAGCCAAAGACAGGGGGGAGAGACCCAGTACTTC. Amino acid sequence: CASSQRQGGETQYF.

The chain combines TRBV30 with TRBJ1-4; 9 bases fit TRBD1. The trim removed 2 bases at V and 5 bases at J, leaving 6 bases unmatched. This CDR3 has 15 residues. Looked up from germline, CDR1 is GTSNPN and CDR2 is SVGIG (reference sequence). The DNA for the CDR3 is TGTGCCTGGAGTCCCGGGACAGGGAGAAATGAAAAACTGTTTTTT. This encodes CAWSPGTGRNEKLFF. Drawing the rest from reference TRBV30 and TRBJ1-4, the complete variable domain is SQTIHQWPATLVQPVGSPLSLECTVEGTSNPNLYWYRQAAGRGLQLLFYSVGIGQISSEVPQNLSASRPQDRQFILSSKKLLLSDSGFYLCAWSPGTGRNEKLFFGSGTQLSVL.

CDR3 in amino acids: CASSPSGLGAGELFF. In DNA, the CDR3 is TGTGCCAGCAGCCCTAGCGGGCTCGGCGCCGGGGAGCTGTTTTTT. The genes are TRBV6-5 and TRBJ2-2, with 8 positions matching TRBD2. The CDR3 loop spans 15 amino acids. Germline CDR1 reads MNHEY; CDR2 reads SVGAGI. V lost 6 bases, J lost 6 bases, and 9 bases stayed unmatched.